This T cell receptor beta chain was obtained from a study of blood T cell repertoires in COVID-19. Study at large: The United States, Italy and Spain were the sources of the acute and convalescent COVID-19 samples.

Sequencing used immunoSEQ multiplex PCR; TCRdb keeps in-frame clones, though not all of them. The data show 200,000 or so clones, roughly four fifths seen once. This study enrolled people aged 18 to 89 from around 25 US geographic areas. Cohorts were assigned according to the clinical history that participants reported. The CDR3 covers 12 residues. The V end was cut by 6 bases, the J end by 0 bases, with 2 bases between. The V gene is TRBV12-3 or TRBV12-4, the J gene TRBJ2-2; D call uncertain. Material for sequencing was PBMCs or T cells enriched from blood (not recorded which). This clonotype was obtained from a woman aged 35 to 49 with acute COVID-19. The CDR3 sequence: CASSANTGELFF. CDR3 coding DNA: TGTGCCAGCAGCGCGAACACCGGGGAGCTGTTTTTT.